These 16 T cell receptor beta chains share one sample of origin, sequenced in a study of cytomegalovirus exposure and HLA in healthy donors. A multiplex PCR was run with 60 Vbeta primers and 13 Jbeta primers. Clones were sequenced by immunoSEQ multiplex PCR, and TCRdb holds only the in-frame ones, with some missing. The sample has about 150,000 clones, 55% to 85% seen once. The specimen was PBMCs. All receptors derive from a man aged 35-49 years in good health and CMV-seronegative.

V is TRBV19 and J is TRBJ2-7; D uncertain. Germline V CDR1 and CDR2: LNHDA, SQIVND (reference sequence). The CDR3 totals 15 residues. The V end was cut by 0 bases, the J end by 3 bases, with 12 bases between. CDR3 sequence: CASSIDRPENYEQYF. CDR3 in DNA: TGTGCCAGTAGTATAGATCGGCCGGAGAACTACGAGCAGTACTTC.

This clone came up once. The chain uses TRBV5-1 and TRBJ2-5; a possible D gene is TRBD2 (6 bases). Judging by the DNA end, TRBJ2-7 fits better; the J call may be wrong. This CDR3 contains 15 residues. Germline values: CDR1 SGHRS, CDR2 YFSETQ. The CDR3 loop reads CASSLPGLEGYEQYF. The CDR3 DNA follows: TGCGCCAGCAGCTTACCGGGACTGGAGGGCTACGAGCAGTACTTC.

CDR3 coding DNA: TGTGCCAGCAGTTACGACAGGGGACGGCCCCAGCATTTT. Its protein is CASSYDRGRPQHF. This chain connects TRBV6-5 to TRBJ1-5; 8 nucleotides agree with TRBD1. The CDR3 consists of 13 residues. Germline V CDR1 and CDR2: MNHEY, SVGAGI. V lost 2 bases and J lost 9; bases outside the gene matches: 3.

This clone was picked up one time. J is TRBJ1-4 and V is TRBV7-2; D is possibly TRBD1 (5 bases). The CDR3 is made up of 15 amino acids. Looked up from germline, CDR1 is SGHTA and CDR2 is FQGNSA. The V and J ends lost 6 bases and 3 bases respectively, with 14 bases between them. The CDR3 here is CASSTNRKANEKLFF. The CDR3 nucleotides read TGTGCCAGCAGTACAAACAGGAAGGCTAATGAAAAACTGTTTTTT.

This sequence joins TRBV6-1 and TRBJ1-3; 7 positions agree with TRBD1. This CDR3 has 14 residues. Unmatched junction bases numbered 4, after V lost 4 bases and J lost 4 bases. Germline V lookup: CDR1 MNHNS, CDR2 SASEGT. Written as DNA, the CDR3 is TGTGCCAGCAGTGGGACAGGATCGGGAAACACCATATATTTT. Translated: CASSGTGSGNTIYF.

The V call is TRBV5-1, the J call TRBJ2-3, with TRBD2 identical over 11 bases. The germline V gene encodes CDR1 SGHRS and CDR2 YFSETQ. The CDR3 sequence is 16 residues long. The J segment lost 0 bases and the V segment lost 4 bases, leaving 4 bases of the junction unmatched. This chain's CDR3 is CASSVGTSGSTDTQYF. CDR3 nucleotide sequence: TGCGCCAGCAGCGTCGGGACTAGCGGCAGCACAGATACGCAGTATTTT. Variable domain in full (rest from reference TRBV5-1 and TRBJ2-3): KAGVTQTPRYLIKTRGQQVTLSCSPISGHRSVSWYQQTPGQGLQFLFEYFSETQRNKGNFPGRFSGRQFSNSRSEMNVSTLELGDSALYLCASSVGTSGSTDTQYFGPGTRLTVL.

The chain combines TRBV5-1 with TRBJ2-5; 10 bases map to TRBD2. Germline loops: CDR1 SGHRS, CDR2 YFSETQ. The CDR3 loop spans 16 amino acids. With 3 bases clipped from V and 7 bases from J, the junction kept 12 bases outside the gene matches. The CDR3 DNA follows: TGCGCCAGCAGCTCCCATGCCGGGACTAGCGTGGTGACCCAGTACTTC. It is translated as CASSSHAGTSVVTQYF.

This clone was picked up a small number of times. The chain recombines TRBV2 with TRBJ2-3, with TRBD2 as a possible D gene (7 bases). CDR3 length: 14 residues. V shed 5 bases and J shed 4 bases, with 13 bases lying between them. The germline CDR1 and CDR2 sequences are SNHLY and FYNNEI. CDR3 DNA: TGTGCCAGCAGTCTCGGGGGGCACGCAGATACGCAGTATTTT. Its protein product is CASSLGGHADTQYF.

This clone was found a few times. CDR3 in DNA: TGCGCCAGCAGCCAAGGGGCCCCTTATGGGGCCAACGTCCTGACTTTC. Its protein is CASSQGAPYGANVLTF. The chain employs TRBV4-3 and TRBJ2-6; no reliable D call. Trimming shortened V by 1 base and J by 3 bases, and 10 bases separated the two germline ends. The CDR3 is 16 residues long. Germline V CDR1 and CDR2: LGHNA, YSLEER.

The V and J genes are TRBV19 and TRBJ1-5, with no clear D. V gave up 3 bases and J gave up 7 bases, with 13 bases separating them. CDR1 LNHDA and CDR2 SQIVND come from the germline V gene (reference sequence). The CDR3 sequence is 14 residues long. The CDR3 region is CASSIRVGEQPQHF. DNA of the CDR3: TGTGCCAGTAGTATCCGGGTAGGAGAACAGCCCCAGCATTTT. Drawing the rest from reference TRBV19 and TRBJ1-5, the complete variable domain is DGGITQSPKYLFRKEGQNVTLSCEQNLNHDAMYWYRQDPGQGLRLIYYSQIVNDFQKGDIAEGYSVSREKKESFPLTVTSAQKNPTAFYLCASSIRVGEQPQHFGDGTRLSIL.

This clone was observed a handful of times. The chain joins TRBV7-6 to TRBJ1-5; weak D call: TRBD1 (5 bases). V lost 1 base and J 5 bases, leaving 18 bases between the germline ends. CDR3 size: 17 residues. Germline assignment: CDR1 SGHVS and CDR2 FNYEAQ. CDR3 sequence: CASSLEGWGPGYQPQHF. The CDR3 DNA reads as TGTGCCAGCAGCTTAGAGGGGTGGGGCCCAGGGTATCAGCCCCAGCATTTT.

This chain connects TRBV28 to TRBJ2-1; maybe TRBD1 (6 bases). CDR1 and CDR2 from the germline V gene are MDHEN and SYDVKM. The CDR3 has 16 amino acids. The germline V and J ends were trimmed by 5 bases and 0 bases, with 14 bases remaining between them. CDR3 residues: CASSHRAIFSYNEQFF. Here the CDR3 DNA reads TGTGCCAGCAGTCACAGGGCGATCTTCTCCTACAATGAGCAGTTCTTC.

The CDR3 loop reads CAWSPGTGLETQYF. The CDR3 bases are TGTGCCTGGAGCCCCGGGACAGGGTTGGAGACCCAGTACTTC. V gene TRBV30 combines with J gene TRBJ2-5, with TRBD1 matching 9 bases. This CDR3 is 14 amino acids long. Per germline, CDR1 GTSNPN and CDR2 SVGIG (reference sequence). V lost 3 bases to trimming and J lost 5 bases; unmatched junction nucleotides: 7.

This clone was recorded a few times. A read error may produce the germline difference seen at one junction end. The chain is built from TRBV7-9 and TRBJ1-5; 11 nucleotides agree with TRBD1. This CDR3 contains 17 residues. Germline V gene data show CDR1 as SEHNR and CDR2 as FQNEAQ (reference sequence). The CDR3 is CASSPGDRGSVNQPQNF. The CDR3 DNA reads TGTGCCAGCAGCCCCGGGGACAGGGGGTCCGTCAATCAGCCCCAGAATTTT.

This clone was picked up one time. The genes are TRBV10-1 and TRBJ2-3; tentatively, D is TRBD1 (5 bases). Germline CDR1 and CDR2: WNHNN and SYGVQD (reference sequence). With 6 bases removed from V and 1 base from J, the gap between germline ends came to 8 bases. This CDR3 is 13 amino acids long. The CDR3 loop is CASSREGTDTQYF. The CDR3 nucleotides are TGCGCCAGCAGCAGGGAAGGCACAGATACGCAGTATTTT.

This rearrangement joins TRBV30 to TRBJ1-2; no reliable D call. The CDR3 length is 14 residues. Germline V lookup: CDR1 GTSNPN, CDR2 SVGIG (reference sequence). V was clipped by 3 bases and J by 4 bases, with 15 bases between them. DNA of the CDR3: TGTGCCTGGAGCACGGGTAGCGGTGTCTATGGCTACACCTTC. Protein product: CAWSTGSGVYGYTF.